This T cell receptor beta chain was identified in a study of cytotoxic CD8 clonotypes in ibrutinib-treated CLL. Notes on the study in general: Sampling times, which were not matched between the groups, differed between sustained-remission patients and progressing patients.

Turning to this clone: Its antigen is currently unknown.

The data were produced by immunoSEQ multiplex PCR, yet TCRdb's version contains in-frame clones alone and is incomplete. Among more than 110,000 clones listed, approximately 90% were seen once. Sequencing was performed on PBMCs, taken after 12 months of ibrutinib treatment. The source of this sequence is a human donor with chronic lymphocytic leukemia.

The CDR3 spells CASSLGRTGRTNEKLFF. The CDR3 DNA sequence: TGTGCCAGCAGCTTAGGAAGGACAGGGCGAACTAATGAAAAACTGTTTTTT. J is TRBJ1-4 and V is TRBV5-8, with 8 nucleotides matching TRBD1. The CDR3 is 17 residues long. Germline values: CDR1 SGHTS, CDR2 YDEGEE. Unmatched junction bases numbered 7, after V lost 2 bases and J lost 1 base.